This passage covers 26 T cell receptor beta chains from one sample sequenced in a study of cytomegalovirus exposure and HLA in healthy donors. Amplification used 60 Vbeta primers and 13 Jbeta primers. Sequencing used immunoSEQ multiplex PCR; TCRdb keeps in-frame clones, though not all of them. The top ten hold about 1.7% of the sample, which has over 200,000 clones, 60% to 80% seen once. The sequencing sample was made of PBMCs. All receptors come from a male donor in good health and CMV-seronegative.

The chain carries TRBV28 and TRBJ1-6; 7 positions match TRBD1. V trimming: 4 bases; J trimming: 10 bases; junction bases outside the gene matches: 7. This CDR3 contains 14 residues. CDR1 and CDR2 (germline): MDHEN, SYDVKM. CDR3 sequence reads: CASSSPQGGSPLHF. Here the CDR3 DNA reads TGTGCCAGCAGTTCGCCCCAAGGGGGCTCACCCCTCCACTTT.

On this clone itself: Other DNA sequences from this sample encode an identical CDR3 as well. The CDR3 nucleotides read TGTGCCAGCAGCGTAGGACTAGCCAATGAGCAGTTCTTC. It translates to CASSVGLANEQFF. The V and J genes are TRBV9 and TRBJ2-1; 7 bases agree with TRBD2. With 0 bases clipped from V and 6 bases from J, the junction kept 0 bases outside the gene matches. CDR1 is SGDLS, CDR2 YYNGEE, per germline. The CDR3 consists of 13 residues. Combining the CDR3 with reference TRBV9 and TRBJ2-1 gives the whole variable domain DSGVTQTPKHLITATGQRVTLRCSPRSGDLSVYWYQQSLDQGLQFLIQYYNGEERAKGNILERFSAQQFPDLHSELNLSSLELGDSALYFCASSVGLANEQFFGPGTRLTVL.

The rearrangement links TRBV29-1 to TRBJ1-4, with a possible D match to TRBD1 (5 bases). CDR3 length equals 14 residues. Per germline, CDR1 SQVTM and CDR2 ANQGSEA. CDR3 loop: CSVHLGATNEKLFF. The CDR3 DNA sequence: TGCAGTGTACATTTAGGGGCAACTAATGAAAAACTGTTTTTT.

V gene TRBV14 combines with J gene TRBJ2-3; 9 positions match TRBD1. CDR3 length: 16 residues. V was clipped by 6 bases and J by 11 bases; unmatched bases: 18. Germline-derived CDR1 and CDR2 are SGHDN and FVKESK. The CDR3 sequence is CASRGSQFRDRERQYF. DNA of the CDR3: TGTGCCAGCAGGGGATCTCAGTTCCGGGACAGGGAGCGGCAGTATTTT.

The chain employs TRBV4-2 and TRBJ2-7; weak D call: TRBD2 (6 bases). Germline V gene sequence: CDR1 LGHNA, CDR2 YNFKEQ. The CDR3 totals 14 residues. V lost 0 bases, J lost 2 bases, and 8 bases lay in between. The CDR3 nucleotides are TGTGCCAGCAGCCAAGAGGAGGGACCCTACGAGCAGTACTTC. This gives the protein CASSQEEGPYEQYF.

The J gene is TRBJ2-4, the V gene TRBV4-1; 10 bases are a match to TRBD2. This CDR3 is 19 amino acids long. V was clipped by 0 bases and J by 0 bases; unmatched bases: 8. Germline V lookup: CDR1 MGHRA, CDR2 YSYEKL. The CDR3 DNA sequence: TGCGCCAGCAGCCAAGATAGTACTAGCGGGGTACTAGCCAAAAACATTCAGTACTTC. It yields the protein CASSQDSTSGVLAKNIQYF.

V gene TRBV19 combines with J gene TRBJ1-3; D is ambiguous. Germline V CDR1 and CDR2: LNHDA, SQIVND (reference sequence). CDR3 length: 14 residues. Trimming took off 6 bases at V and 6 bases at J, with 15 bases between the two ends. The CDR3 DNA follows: TGTGCCAGTAGACGGTGGGGAGAAGAAAACACCATATATTTT. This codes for CASRRWGEENTIYF.

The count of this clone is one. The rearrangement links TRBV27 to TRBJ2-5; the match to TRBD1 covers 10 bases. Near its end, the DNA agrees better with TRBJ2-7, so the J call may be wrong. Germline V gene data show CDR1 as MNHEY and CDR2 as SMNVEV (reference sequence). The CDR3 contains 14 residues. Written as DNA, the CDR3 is TGTGCCAGCAGTTTCGACAGGGGGCACTACGAGCAGTACTTC. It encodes CASSFDRGHYEQYF.

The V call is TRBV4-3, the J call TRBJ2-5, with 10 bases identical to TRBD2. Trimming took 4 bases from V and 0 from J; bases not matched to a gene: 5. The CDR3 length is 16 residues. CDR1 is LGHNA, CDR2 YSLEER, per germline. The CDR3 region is CASSPELAGYQETQYF. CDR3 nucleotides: TGCGCCAGCAGCCCCGAACTAGCGGGGTACCAAGAGACCCAGTACTTC.

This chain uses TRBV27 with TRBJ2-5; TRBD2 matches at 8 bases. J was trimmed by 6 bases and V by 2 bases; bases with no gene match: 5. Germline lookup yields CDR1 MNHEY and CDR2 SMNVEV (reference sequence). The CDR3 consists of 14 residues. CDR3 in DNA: TGTGCCAGCAGTTTACTAGCGGGTGGGCAGACCCAGTACTTC. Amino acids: CASSLLAGGQTQYF.

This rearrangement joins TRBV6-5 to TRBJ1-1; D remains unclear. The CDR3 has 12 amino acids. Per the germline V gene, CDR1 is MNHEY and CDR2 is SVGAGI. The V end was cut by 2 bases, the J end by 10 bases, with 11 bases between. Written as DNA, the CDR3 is TGTGCCAGCAGTTACGGAGGGTCAGCAGCTTTCTTT. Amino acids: CASSYGGSAAFF.

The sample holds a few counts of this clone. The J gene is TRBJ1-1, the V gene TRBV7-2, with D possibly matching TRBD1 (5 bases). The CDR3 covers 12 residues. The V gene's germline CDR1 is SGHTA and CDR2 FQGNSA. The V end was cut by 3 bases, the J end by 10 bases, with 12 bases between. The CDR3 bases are TGTGCCAGCAGCTTTGCTGGGGGGGGAGCTTTCTTT. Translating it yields CASSFAGGGAFF.

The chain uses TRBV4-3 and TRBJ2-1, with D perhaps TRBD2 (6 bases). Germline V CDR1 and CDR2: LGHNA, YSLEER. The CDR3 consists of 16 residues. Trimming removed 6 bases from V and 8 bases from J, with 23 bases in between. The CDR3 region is CASRRARGTPLDEQFF. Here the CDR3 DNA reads TGCGCCAGCAGGCGAGCTAGAGGGACTCCCTTGGATGAGCAGTTCTTC.

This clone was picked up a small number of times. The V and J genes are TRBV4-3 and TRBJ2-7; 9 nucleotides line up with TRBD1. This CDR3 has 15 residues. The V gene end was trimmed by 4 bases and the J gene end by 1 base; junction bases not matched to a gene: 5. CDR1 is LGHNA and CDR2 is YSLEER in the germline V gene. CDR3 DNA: TGCGCCAGCAGCCCCCCGGGACAGGGATCCTACGAGCAGTACTTC. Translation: CASSPPGQGSYEQYF.

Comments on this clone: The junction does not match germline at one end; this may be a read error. The CDR3 DNA is TGTGCTAGCAGCTTATTGGGGACAGGGGGATTGGAGACCCAGTACTTC. Its protein is CASSLLGTGGLETQYF. V gene TRBV7-7 combines with J gene TRBJ2-5, with 11 nucleotides matching TRBD1. The CDR3 has 16 residues. Germline CDR1 and CDR2: SSHAT and FNYEAQ (reference sequence).

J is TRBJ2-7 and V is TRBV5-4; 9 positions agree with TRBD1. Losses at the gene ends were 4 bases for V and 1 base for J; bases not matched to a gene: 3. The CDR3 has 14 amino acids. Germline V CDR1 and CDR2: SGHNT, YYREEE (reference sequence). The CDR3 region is CASSEGQGSYEQYF. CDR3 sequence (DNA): TGTGCCAGCAGCGAAGGACAGGGGTCCTACGAGCAGTACTTC.

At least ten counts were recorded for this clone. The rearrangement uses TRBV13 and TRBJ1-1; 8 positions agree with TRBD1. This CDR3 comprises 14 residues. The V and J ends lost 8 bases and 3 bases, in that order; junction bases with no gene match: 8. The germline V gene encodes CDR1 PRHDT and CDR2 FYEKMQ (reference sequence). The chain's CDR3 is CASGRAGGYTEAFF. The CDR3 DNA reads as TGTGCCAGCGGGAGGGCAGGGGGCTACACTGAAGCTTTCTTT. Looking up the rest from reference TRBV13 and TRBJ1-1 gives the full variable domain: AAGVIQSPRHLIKEKRETATLKCYPIPRHDTVYWYQQGPGQDPQFLISFYEKMQSDKGSIPDRFSAQQFSDYHSELNMSSLELGDSALYFCASGRAGGYTEAFFGQGTRLTVV.

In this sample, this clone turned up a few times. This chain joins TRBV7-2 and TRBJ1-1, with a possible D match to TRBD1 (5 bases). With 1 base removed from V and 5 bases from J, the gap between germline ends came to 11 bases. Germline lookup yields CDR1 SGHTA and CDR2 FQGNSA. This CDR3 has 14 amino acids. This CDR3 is CASSLVSGDTEAFF. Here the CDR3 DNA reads TGTGCCAGCAGCTTAGTCTCGGGGGATACTGAAGCTTTCTTT.

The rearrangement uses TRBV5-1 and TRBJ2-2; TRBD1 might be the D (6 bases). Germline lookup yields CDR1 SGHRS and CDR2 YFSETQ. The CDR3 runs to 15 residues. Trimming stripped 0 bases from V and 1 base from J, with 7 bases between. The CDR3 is CASSLETGNTGELFF. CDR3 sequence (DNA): TGCGCCAGCAGCTTGGAGACAGGGAACACCGGGGAGCTGTTTTTT.

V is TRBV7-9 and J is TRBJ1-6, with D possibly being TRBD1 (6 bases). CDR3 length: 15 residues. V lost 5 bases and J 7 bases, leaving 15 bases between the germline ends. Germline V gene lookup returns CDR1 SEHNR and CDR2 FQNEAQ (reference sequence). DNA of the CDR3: TGTGCCAGCAGCCCCCACTGGGGGCAGAATTCACCCCTCCACTTT. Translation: CASSPHWGQNSPLHF.

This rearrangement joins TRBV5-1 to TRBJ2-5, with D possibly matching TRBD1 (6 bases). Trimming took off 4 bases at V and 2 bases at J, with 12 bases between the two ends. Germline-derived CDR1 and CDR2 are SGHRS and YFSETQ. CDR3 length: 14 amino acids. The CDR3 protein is CASSPAGTQETQYF. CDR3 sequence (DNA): TGCGCCAGCAGCCCAGCCGGGACACAAGAGACCCAGTACTTC.

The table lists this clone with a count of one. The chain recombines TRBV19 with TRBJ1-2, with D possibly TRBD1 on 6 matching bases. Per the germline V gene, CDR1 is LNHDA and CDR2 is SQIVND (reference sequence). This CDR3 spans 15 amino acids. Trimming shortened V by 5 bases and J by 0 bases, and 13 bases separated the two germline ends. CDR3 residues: CASSPTGSANYGYTF. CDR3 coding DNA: TGTGCCAGTAGTCCAACAGGGTCCGCTAACTATGGCTACACCTTC.

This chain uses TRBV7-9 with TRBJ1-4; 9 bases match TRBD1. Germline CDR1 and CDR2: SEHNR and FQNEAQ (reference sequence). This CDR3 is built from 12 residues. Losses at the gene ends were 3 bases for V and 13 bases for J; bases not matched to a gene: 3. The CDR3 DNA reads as TGTGCCAGCAGCTTGGACAGGGGATCACTGTTTTTT. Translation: CASSLDRGSLFF.

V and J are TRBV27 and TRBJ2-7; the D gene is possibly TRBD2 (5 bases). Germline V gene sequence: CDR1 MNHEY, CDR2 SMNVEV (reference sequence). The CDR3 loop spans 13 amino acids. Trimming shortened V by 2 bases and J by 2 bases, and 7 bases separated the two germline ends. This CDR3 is CASSLRLTYEQYF. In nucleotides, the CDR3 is TGTGCCAGCAGTTTAAGACTAACCTACGAGCAGTACTTC.

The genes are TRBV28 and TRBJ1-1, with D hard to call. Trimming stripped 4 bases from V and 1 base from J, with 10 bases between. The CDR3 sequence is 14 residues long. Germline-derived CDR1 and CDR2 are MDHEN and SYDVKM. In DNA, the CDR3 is TGTGCCAGCAGTTCTCTCAGGAAGAACACTGAAGCTTTCTTT. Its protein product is CASSSLRKNTEAFF.

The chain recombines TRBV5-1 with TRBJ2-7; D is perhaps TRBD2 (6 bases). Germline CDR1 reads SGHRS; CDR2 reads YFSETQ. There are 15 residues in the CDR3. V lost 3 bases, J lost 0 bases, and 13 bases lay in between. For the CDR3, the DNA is TGCGCCAGCAGCTGGGGGGACCGGAGCTCCTACGAGCAGTACTTC. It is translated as CASSWGDRSSYEQYF.